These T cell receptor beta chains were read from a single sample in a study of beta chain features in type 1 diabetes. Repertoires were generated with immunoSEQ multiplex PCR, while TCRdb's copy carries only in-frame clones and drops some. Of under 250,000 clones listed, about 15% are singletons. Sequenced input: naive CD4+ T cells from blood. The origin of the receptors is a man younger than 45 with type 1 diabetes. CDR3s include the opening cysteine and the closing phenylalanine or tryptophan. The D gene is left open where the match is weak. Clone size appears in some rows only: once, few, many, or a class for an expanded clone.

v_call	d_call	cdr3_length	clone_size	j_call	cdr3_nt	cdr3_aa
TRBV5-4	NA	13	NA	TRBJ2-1	TGTGCCAGCAGCTTGGTAGTTTCCAATGAGCAGTTCTTC	CASSLVVSNEQFF
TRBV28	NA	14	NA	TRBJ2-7	TGTGCCAGCAGTTTTGGGACACACAACTACGAGCAGTACTTC	CASSFGTHNYEQYF
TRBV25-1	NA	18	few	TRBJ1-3	TGTGCCAGCAGTGAATGGGCAGCCCTAGGGAGCTCTGGAAACACCATATATTTT	CASSEWAALGSSGNTIYF
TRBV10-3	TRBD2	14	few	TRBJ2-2	TGTGCCATCAGGGGACTACCGAACACCGGGGAGCTGTTTTTT	CAIRGLPNTGELFF
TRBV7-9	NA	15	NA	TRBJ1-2	TGTGCCAGCAGCCTCGCCTTGAGGTCCCACTATGGCTACACCTTC	CASSLALRSHYGYTF
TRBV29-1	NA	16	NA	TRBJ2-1	TGCAGCGTTCACCAGGGTAGGGGGATGAACTACAATGAGCAGTTCTTC	CSVHQGRGMNYNEQFF
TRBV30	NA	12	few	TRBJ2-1	TGTGCCTGGAGTGCCCTAGTAAATGAGCAGTTCTTC	CAWSALVNEQFF
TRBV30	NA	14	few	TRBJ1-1	TGTGCCTGGAGTCCCGCAACACACAACACTGAAGCTTTCTTT	CAWSPATHNTEAFF
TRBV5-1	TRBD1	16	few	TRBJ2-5	TGCGCCAGCAGCTCCGGGACAGTCACTACTAGGGAGACCCAGTACTTC	CASSSGTVTTRETQYF
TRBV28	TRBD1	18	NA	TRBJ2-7	TGTGCCAGCAGTTTTTATTTAGCAGGGGGCGTTTTCAAGTACGAGCAGTACTTC	CASSFYLAGGVFKYEQYF
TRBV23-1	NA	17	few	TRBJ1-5	TGCGCCAGCAGTCAATCGTTGGGCAGGGAAGGCAATCAGCCCCAGCATTTT	CASSQSLGREGNQPQHF
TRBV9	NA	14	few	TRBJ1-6	TGTGCCAGCAGCGGACAGAGCGATAATTCACCCCTCCACTTT	CASSGQSDNSPLHF
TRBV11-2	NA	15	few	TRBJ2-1	TGTGCCAGCAGCGCGACTCACCCGGTAGGCAATGAGCAGTTCTTC	CASSATHPVGNEQFF
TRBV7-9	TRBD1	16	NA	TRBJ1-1	TGTGCCAGCAGCTTAGCGTCTGGACAGGGCAACACTGAAGCTTTCTTT	CASSLASGQGNTEAFF
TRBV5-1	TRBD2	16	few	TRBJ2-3	TGCGCCAGCAGCTTTACTCCGACTAGCCTGGCAGATACGCAGTATTTT	CASSFTPTSLADTQYF
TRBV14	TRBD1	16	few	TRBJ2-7	TGTGCCAGCAGCCAAGATTGGGACAGGGTGGATTACGAGCAGTACTTC	CASSQDWDRVDYEQYF
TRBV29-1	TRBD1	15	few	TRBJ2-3	TGCAGCGCTGCCTTAGGGGGCGCAAGCACAGATACGCAGTATTTT	CSAALGGASTDTQYF
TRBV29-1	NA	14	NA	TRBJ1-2	TGCAGCGTGAACGGAGCGGGACACAGCTATGGCTACACCTTC	CSVNGAGHSYGYTF
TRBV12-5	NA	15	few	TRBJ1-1	TGTGCTAGTGGCCAGGACAGCCGGATGAACACTGAAGCTTTCTTT	CASGQDSRMNTEAFF
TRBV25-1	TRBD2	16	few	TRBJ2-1	TGTGCCAGCAGTGACCCGACTAGCGGGAGGGCCACCGAGCAGTTCTTC	CASSDPTSGRATEQFF
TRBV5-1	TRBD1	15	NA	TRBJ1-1	TGCGCCAGCAGCCAGGGGACAGGGTCGGGCACTGAAGCTTTCTTT	CASSQGTGSGTEAFF
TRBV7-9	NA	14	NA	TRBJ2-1	TGTGCCAGCAGCTTAGTGGCCGAGGGGGATGAGCAGTTCTTC	CASSLVAEGDEQFF
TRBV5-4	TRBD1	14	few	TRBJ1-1	TGTGCCAGCAGCCCCCGGGACAGGGACACTGAAGCTTTCTTT	CASSPRDRDTEAFF
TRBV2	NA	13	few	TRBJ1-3	TGTGCCAGCAGTGGGACATCTGGAAACACCATATATTTT	CASSGTSGNTIYF
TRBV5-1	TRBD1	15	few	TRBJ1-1	TGCGCCAGCAGCTATTTACAGGGGGCGCAGACTGAAGCTTTCTTT	CASSYLQGAQTEAFF
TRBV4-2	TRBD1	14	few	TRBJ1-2	TGTGCCAGCAGCACAGACCAGGGGGCCAATGGCTACACCTTC	CASSTDQGANGYTF
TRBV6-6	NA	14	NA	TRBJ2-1	TGTGCCAGCAGTTACTCGATGGGGGGATATGAGCAGTTCTTC	CASSYSMGGYEQFF
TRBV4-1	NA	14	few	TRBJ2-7	TGCGCCAGCAGCCAAGGGCGGGACCCCTACGAGCAGTACTTC	CASSQGRDPYEQYF
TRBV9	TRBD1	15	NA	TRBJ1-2	TGTGCCAGCAGCCCTGGGGACAGGGTCAACTATGGCTACACCTTC	CASSPGDRVNYGYTF
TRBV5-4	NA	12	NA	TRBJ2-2	TGTGCCAGCAGCCAAAACACCGGGGAGCTGTTTTTT	CASSQNTGELFF
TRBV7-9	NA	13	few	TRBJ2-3	TGTGCCAGCAGCCAAACGGGGACAGATACGCAGTATTTT	CASSQTGTDTQYF
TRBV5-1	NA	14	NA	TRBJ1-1	TGCGCCAGCAGCGCCGACAGGCAGAACACTGAAGCTTTCTTT	CASSADRQNTEAFF
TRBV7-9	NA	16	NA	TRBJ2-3	TGTGCCAGCAGCCAACGAGGGCGGGGGCTCACAGATACGCAGTATTTT	CASSQRGRGLTDTQYF